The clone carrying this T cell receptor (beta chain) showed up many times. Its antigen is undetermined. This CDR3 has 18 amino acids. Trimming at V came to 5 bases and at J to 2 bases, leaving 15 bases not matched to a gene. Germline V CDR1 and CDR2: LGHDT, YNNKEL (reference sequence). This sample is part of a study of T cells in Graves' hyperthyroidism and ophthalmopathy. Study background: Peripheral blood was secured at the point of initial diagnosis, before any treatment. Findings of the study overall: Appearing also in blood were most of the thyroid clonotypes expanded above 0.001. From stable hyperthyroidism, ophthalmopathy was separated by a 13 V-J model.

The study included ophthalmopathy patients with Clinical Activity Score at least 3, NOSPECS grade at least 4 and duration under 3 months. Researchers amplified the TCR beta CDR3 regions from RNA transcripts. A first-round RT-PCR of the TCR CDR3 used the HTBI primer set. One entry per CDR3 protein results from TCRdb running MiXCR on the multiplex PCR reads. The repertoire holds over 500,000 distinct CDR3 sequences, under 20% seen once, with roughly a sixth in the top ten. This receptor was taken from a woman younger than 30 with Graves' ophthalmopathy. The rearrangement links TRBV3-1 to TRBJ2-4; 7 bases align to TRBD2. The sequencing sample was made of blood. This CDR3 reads CASSDTPLWRETKNIQYF. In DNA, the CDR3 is TGTGCCAGCAGCGACACCCCCCTTTGGCGGGAGACCAAAAACATTCAGTACTTC.